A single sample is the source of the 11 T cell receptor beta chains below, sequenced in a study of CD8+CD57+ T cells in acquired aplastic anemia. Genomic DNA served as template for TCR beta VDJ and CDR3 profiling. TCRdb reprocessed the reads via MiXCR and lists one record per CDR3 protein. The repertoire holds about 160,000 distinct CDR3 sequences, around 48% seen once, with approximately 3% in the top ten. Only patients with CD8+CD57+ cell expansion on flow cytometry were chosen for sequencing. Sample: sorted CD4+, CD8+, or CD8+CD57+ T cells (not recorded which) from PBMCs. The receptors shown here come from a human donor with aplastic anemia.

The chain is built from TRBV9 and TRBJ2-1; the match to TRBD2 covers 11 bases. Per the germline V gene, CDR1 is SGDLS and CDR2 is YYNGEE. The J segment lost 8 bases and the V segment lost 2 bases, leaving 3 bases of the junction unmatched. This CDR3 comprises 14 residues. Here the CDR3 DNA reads TGTGCCAGCAGCGTGACTAGCGGGGTAGATGAGCAGTTCTTC. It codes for CASSVTSGVDEQFF.

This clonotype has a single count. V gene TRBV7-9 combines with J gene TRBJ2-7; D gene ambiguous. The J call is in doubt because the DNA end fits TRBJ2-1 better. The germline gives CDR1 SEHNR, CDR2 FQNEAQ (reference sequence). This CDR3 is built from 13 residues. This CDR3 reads CASSPQVDNEQFF. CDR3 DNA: TGTGCCAGCAGCCCCCAAGTGGACAATGAGCAGTTCTTC.

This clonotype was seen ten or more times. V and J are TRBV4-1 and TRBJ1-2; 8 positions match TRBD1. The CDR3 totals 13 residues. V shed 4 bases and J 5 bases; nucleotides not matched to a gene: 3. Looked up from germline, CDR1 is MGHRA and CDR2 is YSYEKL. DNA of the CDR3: TGCGCCAGCAGCCTGGGACAGGAATATGGCTACACCTTC. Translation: CASSLGQEYGYTF.

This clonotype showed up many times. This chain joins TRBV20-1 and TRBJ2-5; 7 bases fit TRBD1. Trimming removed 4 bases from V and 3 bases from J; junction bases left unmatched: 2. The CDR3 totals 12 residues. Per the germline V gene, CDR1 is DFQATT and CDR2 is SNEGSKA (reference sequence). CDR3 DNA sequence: TGCAGTGCTATTACAGGGGAAGAGACCCAGTACTTC. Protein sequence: CSAITGEETQYF.

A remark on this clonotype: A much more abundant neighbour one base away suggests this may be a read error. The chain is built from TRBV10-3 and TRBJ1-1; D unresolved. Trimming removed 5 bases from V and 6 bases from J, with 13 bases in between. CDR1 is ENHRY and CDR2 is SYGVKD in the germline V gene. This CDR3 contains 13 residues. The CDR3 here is CAISQAGSPEAFF. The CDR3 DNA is TGTGCCATCAGTCAAGCGGGGAGCCCTGAAGCTTTCTTT.

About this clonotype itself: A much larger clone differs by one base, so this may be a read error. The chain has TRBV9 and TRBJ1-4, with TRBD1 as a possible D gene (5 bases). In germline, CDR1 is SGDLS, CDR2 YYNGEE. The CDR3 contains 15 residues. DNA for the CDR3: TGTGCCAGCAGCGTAGGCGGGGCAACTAATGAAGAACTGTTTTTT. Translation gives CASSVGGATNEELFF.

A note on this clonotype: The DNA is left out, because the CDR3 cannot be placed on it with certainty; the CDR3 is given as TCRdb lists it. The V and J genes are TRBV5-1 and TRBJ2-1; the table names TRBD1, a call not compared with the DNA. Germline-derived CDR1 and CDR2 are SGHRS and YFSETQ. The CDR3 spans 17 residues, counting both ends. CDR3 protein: CASSFGPGQRSYNEQFF.

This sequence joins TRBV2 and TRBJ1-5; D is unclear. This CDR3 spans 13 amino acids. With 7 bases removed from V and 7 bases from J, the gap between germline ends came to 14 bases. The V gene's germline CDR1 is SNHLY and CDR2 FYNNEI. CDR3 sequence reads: CASKDGRTQPQHF. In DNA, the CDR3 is TGTGCCAGCAAGGACGGTCGAACACAGCCCCAGCATTTT.

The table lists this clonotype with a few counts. CDR3 residues: CASSSGQGAGETQYF. As DNA, the CDR3 is TGTGCCAGCAGCTCCGGACAGGGGGCAGGGGAGACCCAGTACTTC. The chain recombines TRBV5-4 with TRBJ2-5; 11 bases are a match to TRBD1. The CDR3 is 15 amino acids. Per germline, CDR1 SGHNT and CDR2 YYREEE (reference sequence). V shed 3 bases and J 5 bases; nucleotides not matched to a gene: 6.

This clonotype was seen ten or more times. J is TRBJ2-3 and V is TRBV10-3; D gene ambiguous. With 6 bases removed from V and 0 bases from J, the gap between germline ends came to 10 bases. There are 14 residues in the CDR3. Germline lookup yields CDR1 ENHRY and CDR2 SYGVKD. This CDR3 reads CAIRRPDSTDTQYF. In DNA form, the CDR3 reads TGTGCCATCAGACGTCCGGATAGCACAGATACGCAGTATTTT.

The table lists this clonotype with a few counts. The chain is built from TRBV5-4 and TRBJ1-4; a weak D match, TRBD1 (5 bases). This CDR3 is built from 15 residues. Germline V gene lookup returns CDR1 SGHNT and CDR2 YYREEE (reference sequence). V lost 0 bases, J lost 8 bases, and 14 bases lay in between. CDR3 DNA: TGTGCCAGCAGCTTGGGGGGGAACCTAGGGGAAAAACTGTTTTTT. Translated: CASSLGGNLGEKLFF.